These 15 T cell receptor beta chains were all obtained from the same sample, sequenced in a study of blood T cells in healthy people across ages. Alongside a J-beta primer mix, a sample-barcoded 5' primer served in a second PCR lasting about 7 to 11 cycles. TCRdb called the 5' RACE reads again in MiXCR, with one record for every CDR3 protein. Among about 940,000 distinct CDR3 sequences listed, around 48% were seen once. Sequencing was carried out using blood. These TCRs come from a man younger than 40 in good health.

Concerning this clonotype itself: The junction differs from germline at one of its ends, possibly a read error. This chain links TRBV11-2 with TRBJ1-2, with D perhaps TRBD1 (6 bases). There are 17 residues in the CDR3. CDR1 SGHAT and CDR2 FQNNGV come from the germline V gene. In nucleotides, the CDR3 is TGTGCCGGCAGCTTTGGGGGCGAGGGATCGGTGCCGTATGGCTACACCTTC. Its translation is CAGSFGGEGSVPYGYTF.

CDR3 residues: CATSDPVRGAWDTQYF. In nucleotides, the CDR3 is TGTGCCACCAGTGATCCCGTCCGGGGGGCGTGGGATACGCAGTATTTT. This chain joins TRBV24-1 and TRBJ2-3; a weak D match, TRBD2 (7 bases). The CDR3 runs to 16 residues. In germline, CDR1 is KGHDR, CDR2 SFDVKD. With 3 bases removed from V and 6 bases from J, the gap between germline ends came to 18 bases.

The CDR3 reads CASSLGLAGGRQETQYF. The CDR3 DNA follows: TGTGCCAGCAGCTTAGGACTAGCGGGGGGGAGGCAAGAGACCCAGTACTTC. V is TRBV7-2 and J is TRBJ2-7; 14 bases are shared with TRBD2. The J call is doubtful: the DNA matches TRBJ2-5 better. Per germline, CDR1 SGHTA and CDR2 FQGNSA. The CDR3 covers 17 residues.

The chain has TRBV12-3 or TRBV12-4 and TRBJ1-2, with 9 bases identical to TRBD1. J was trimmed by 5 bases and V by 6 bases; bases with no gene match: 13. This CDR3 region has 16 residues. CDR3 residues: CASSSGQGNGKYGYTF. Written as DNA, the CDR3 is TGTGCCAGCAGCAGCGGACAGGGGAATGGGAAATATGGCTACACCTTC.

Comments on this clonotype: At one of its ends the junction is not consistent with the germline gene, which may arise from a read error. This chain links TRBV6-5 with TRBJ2-3, with D maybe TRBD1 (5 bases). The CDR3 is made up of 13 amino acids. Germline V gives CDR1 MNHEY, CDR2 SVGAGI. CDR3: CASLDTITGTQYF. In nucleotides, the CDR3 is TGTGCCAGCCTCGACACGATCACAGGTACGCAGTATTTT.

This clonotype appeared a single time. The rearrangement links TRBV20-1 to TRBJ2-5, with 7 bases fitting TRBD1. CDR3 length: 15 residues. Germline trimming cut 8 bases from V and 2 bases from J; bases unmatched to any gene: 14. The V gene's germline CDR1 is DFQATT and CDR2 SNEGSKA (reference sequence). In DNA, the CDR3 is TGCAGTCGACAGGGAGTGGGCGGCGAACAAGAGACCCAGTACTTC. Protein sequence: CSRQGVGGEQETQYF.

The chain combines TRBV29-1 with TRBJ2-7, with D perhaps given as TRBD1 or TRBD2 (5 bases each). The CDR3 runs to 14 residues. V shed 4 bases and J shed 10 bases, with 23 bases lying between them. From germline, CDR1 is SQVTM and CDR2 ANQGSEA. In DNA, the CDR3 is TGCAGCGTTGTAGGGGCCGCAGCACTAGGAACCCAGTACTTC. Translated, it gives CSVVGAAALGTQYF.

The sample holds a few counts of this clonotype. The V gene is TRBV11-2, the J gene TRBJ1-2, with unresolved D. Germline CDR1 reads SGHAT; CDR2 reads FQNNGV. This CDR3 comprises 13 residues. V was trimmed by 3 bases and J by 2 bases, leaving 7 bases between them. Written as DNA, the CDR3 is TGTGCCAGCAGCTTCGGGGTCAACTATGGCTACACCTTC. Encoded protein: CASSFGVNYGYTF.

This rearrangement joins TRBV21-1 to TRBJ1-6. TRBV21-1 is a listed pseudogene. The CDR3 spans 16 residues. In DNA form, the CDR3 reads TGTGCCAGAGAATGTGATGACAGCTCCTATAATTCACCCCTCCACTTT. Translation gives CARECDDSSYNSPLHF.

This clonotype was seen only a few times. The genes are TRBV29-1 and TRBJ2-5; D uncertain. V was shortened by 7 bases and J by 2 bases, with 17 bases between the two germline ends. This CDR3 spans 14 amino acids. Per the germline V gene, CDR1 is SQVTM and CDR2 is ANQGSEA. The CDR3 loop reads CSAAPKLLQETQYF. The CDR3 region has the DNA TGCAGCGCCGCCCCAAAACTGCTACAAGAGACCCAGTACTTC. Full variable domain (rest looked up from reference TRBV29-1 and TRBJ2-5): SAVISQKPSRDICQRGTSLTIQCQVDSQVTMMFWYRQQPGQSLTLIATANQGSEATYESGFVIDKFPISRPNLTFSTLTVSNMSPEDSSIYLCSAAPKLLQETQYFGPGTRLLVL.

A few counts support this clonotype. The chain links TRBV10-3 to TRBJ2-1; 14 nucleotides agree with TRBD2. CDR3 length equals 17 residues. V lost 6 bases and J lost 4; bases outside the gene matches: 8. CDR1 and CDR2 from the germline V gene are ENHRY and SYGVKD. The CDR3 coding sequence is TGTGCCATCAGGGCCGGGACTAGCGGGGGCCAATACAATGAGCAGTTCTTC. It yields the protein CAIRAGTSGGQYNEQFF.

This chain links TRBV7-8 with TRBJ2-7; D gene ambiguous. From germline, CDR1 is SGHVS and CDR2 FQNEAQ. The CDR3 is made up of 13 amino acids. Trimming cost V 1 base and J 0 bases, with 4 bases left between them. The chain's CDR3 is CASSLGFSYEQYF. In DNA form, the CDR3 reads TGTGCCAGCAGCTTAGGGTTCTCCTACGAGCAGTACTTC.

The chain has TRBV5-1 and TRBJ1-1; 7 positions agree with TRBD1. Germline V gives CDR1 SGHRS, CDR2 YFSETQ. The V gene end was trimmed by 3 bases and the J gene end by 4 bases; junction bases not matched to a gene: 9. CDR3 length: 15 amino acids. The DNA of the CDR3 is TGCGCCAGCAGCTGGACAGGACCGGGGGGCACTGAAGCTTTCTTT. Translation gives CASSWTGPGGTEAFF.

This clonotype has ten or more counts. This may be a read error, as it is one base from a much larger clone. The rearrangement uses TRBV7-2 and TRBJ2-5, with unresolved D. Germline assignment: CDR1 SGHTA and CDR2 FQGNSA. The CDR3 length is 13 residues. V was shortened by 5 bases and J by 2 bases, with 9 bases between the two germline ends. CDR3 sequence (DNA): TGTGCCAGCAGCGTAAGAACGCAAGAGACCCAGTACTTC. This encodes CASSVRTQETQYF.

There are a few counts of this clonotype. V usage is TRBV6-1 and J usage is TRBJ2-7; 8 bases align to TRBD2. The CDR3 is 16 amino acids. Germline CDR1 MNHNS, CDR2 SASEGT. V shed 8 bases, J shed 3 bases, and the junction held 15 bases outside the gene matches. CDR3 DNA: TGTGCCAGCTCCTTGCGGGGGGAGGGAACGTTCTACGAGCAGTACTTC. This sequence encodes CASSLRGEGTFYEQYF.